This TCR beta chain was captured in a study of blood T cell repertoires in COVID-19. Study information: Samples representing acute and convalescent COVID-19 were sourced from the United States, Italy and Spain.

Participants came from about 24 US areas, aged about 18 to 90 years. Participants' own reports of clinical history determined their cohort assignment. Germline V gene lookup returns CDR1 SGHTA and CDR2 FQGTGA. The CDR3 runs to 14 residues. V was trimmed by 5 bases and J by 2 bases, leaving 10 bases between them. Original analysis: Amplification with reference gene primers provided the estimates of nucleated cell counts. Assay: immunoSEQ multiplex PCR; the TCRdb copy retains only in-frame clones and omits some. V, J and clone size were drawn from that table, and D and trimming were deduced from the DNA. The sample shows about 180,000 clones, 87% of them seen only once.

This receptor was taken from a human donor with acute COVID-19. The donor label of this sample is uncertain. The chain couples TRBV7-3 to TRBJ1-5; TRBD1 might be the D (6 bases). Sequencing used PBMCs or T cells enriched from blood (not recorded which). The CDR3 protein is CASSLKGGNQPQHF. CDR3 bases: TGTGCCAGCAGCCTGAAGGGGGGCAATCAGCCCCAGCATTTT.